These 5 T cell receptor beta chains were sequenced from one sample in a study of blood T cells in healthy people across ages. Primed by a sample-barcoded 5' primer and a J-beta primer mix, a second PCR proceeded for 7 to 11 cycles. MiXCR was run by TCRdb on the 5' RACE reads, yielding one entry per CDR3 protein. The sample has hundreds of thousands of distinct CDR3 sequences; roughly 44% are singletons. The specimen sequenced was blood. Source of these receptors: a man aged 60 to 75 in good health.

The chain links TRBV12-3 or TRBV12-4 to TRBJ2-7; 10 nucleotides match TRBD2. The trim removed 4 bases at V and 6 bases at J, leaving 15 bases unmatched. This CDR3 comprises 17 residues. DNA for the CDR3: TGTGCCAGCAGTTCGTTACTAAATGAGCGGGGGGGCCGCGAGCAGTACTTC. Amino acids: CASSSLLNERGGREQYF.

A single count supports this clonotype. The chain uses TRBV7-2 and TRBJ2-1; 8 nucleotides match TRBD2. The J call is in doubt because the DNA end fits TRBJ2-7 better. CDR1 and CDR2 from the germline V gene are SGHTA and FQGNSA. The CDR3 is 15 residues long. The CDR3 DNA is TGTGCCAGCAGCGGAACGGGGGGGGTTTCCTACGAGCAGTACTTC. Amino acid sequence: CASSGTGGVSYEQYF.

The V call is TRBV30, the J call TRBJ1-2; the D gene is possibly TRBD1 (5 bases). This CDR3 has 14 amino acids. In germline, CDR1 is GTSNPN, CDR2 SVGIG (reference sequence). Trimming shortened V by 4 bases and J by 1 base, and 13 bases separated the two germline ends. The CDR3 region is CAWNMPGNNYGYTF. CDR3 DNA: TGTGCCTGGAATATGCCAGGGAATAACTATGGCTACACCTTC.

J is TRBJ2-1 and V is TRBV11-3; 9 bases are shared with TRBD1. The CDR3 extends over 15 amino acids. Trimming took 1 base from V and 8 from J; bases not matched to a gene: 6. The V gene's germline CDR1 is SGHNT and CDR2 YENEEA. The CDR3 DNA follows: TGTGCCAGCAGCTTAGGTGTGGACAGGGGCGATGAGCAGTTCTTC. Protein: CASSLGVDRGDEQFF. Looking up the rest from reference TRBV11-3 and TRBJ2-1 gives the full variable domain: EAGVVQSPRYKIIEKKQPVAFWCNPISGHNTLYWYLQNLGQGPELLIRYENEEAVDDSQLPKDRFSAERLKGVDSTLKIQPAELGDSAVYLCASSLGVDRGDEQFFGPGTRLTVL.

Here the CDR3 DNA reads TGTGCCAGCAGGCCACAGGGGGCAGCAGATACGCAGTATTTT. It codes for CASRPQGAADTQYF. This chain links TRBV6-5 with TRBJ2-3; 9 bases agree with TRBD1. The CDR3 length is 14 residues. Germline trimming cut 6 bases from V and 4 bases from J; bases unmatched to any gene: 5. Germline lookup yields CDR1 MNHEY and CDR2 SVGAGI.